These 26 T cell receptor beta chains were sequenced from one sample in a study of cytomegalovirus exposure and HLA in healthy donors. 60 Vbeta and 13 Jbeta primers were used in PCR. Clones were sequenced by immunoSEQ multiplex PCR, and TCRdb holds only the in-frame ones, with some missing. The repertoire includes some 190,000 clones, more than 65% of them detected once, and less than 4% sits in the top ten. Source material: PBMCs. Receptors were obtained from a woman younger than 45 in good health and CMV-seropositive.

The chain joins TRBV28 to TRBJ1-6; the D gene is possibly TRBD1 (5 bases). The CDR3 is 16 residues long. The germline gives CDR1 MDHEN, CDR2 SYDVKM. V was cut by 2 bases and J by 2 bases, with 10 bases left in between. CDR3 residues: CASSLKGPTYNSPLHF. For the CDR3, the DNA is TGTGCCAGCAGTTTAAAGGGGCCCACCTATAATTCACCCCTCCACTTT.

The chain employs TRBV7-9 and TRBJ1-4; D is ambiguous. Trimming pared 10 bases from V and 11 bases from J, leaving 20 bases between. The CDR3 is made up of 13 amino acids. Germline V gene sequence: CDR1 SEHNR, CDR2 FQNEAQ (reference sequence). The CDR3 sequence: CAIEEPQAGKLFF. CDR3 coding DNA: TGTGCCATCGAAGAGCCACAAGCGGGGAAACTGTTTTTT. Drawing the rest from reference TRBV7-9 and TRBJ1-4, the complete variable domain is DTGVSQNPRHKITKRGQNVTFRCDPISEHNRLYWYRQTLGQGPEFLTYFQNEAQLEKSRLLSDRFSAERPKGSFSTLEIQRTEQGDSAMYLCAIEEPQAGKLFFGSGTQLSVL.

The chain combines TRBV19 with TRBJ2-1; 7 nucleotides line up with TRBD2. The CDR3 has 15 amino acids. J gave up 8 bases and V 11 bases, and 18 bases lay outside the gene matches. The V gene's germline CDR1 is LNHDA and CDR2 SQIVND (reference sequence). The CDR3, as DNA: TGTGCCGTGGGGAGGGATCTTACTACTTCCGATGAGCAGTTCTTC. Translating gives CAVGRDLTTSDEQFF.

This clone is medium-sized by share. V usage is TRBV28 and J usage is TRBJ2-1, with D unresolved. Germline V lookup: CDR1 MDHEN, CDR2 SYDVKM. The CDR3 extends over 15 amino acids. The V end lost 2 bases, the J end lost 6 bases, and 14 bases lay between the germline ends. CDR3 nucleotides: TGTGCCAGCAGTTTAATGTCAGGTTGGCCCAATGAGCAGTTCTTC. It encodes CASSLMSGWPNEQFF.

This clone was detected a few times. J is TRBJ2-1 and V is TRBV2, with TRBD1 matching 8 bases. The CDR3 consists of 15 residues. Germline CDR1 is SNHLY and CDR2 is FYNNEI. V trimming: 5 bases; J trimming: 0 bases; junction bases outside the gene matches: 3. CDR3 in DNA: TGTGCCAGCAGTCGACAGGGGAGCTCCTACAATGAGCAGTTCTTC. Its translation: CASSRQGSSYNEQFF.

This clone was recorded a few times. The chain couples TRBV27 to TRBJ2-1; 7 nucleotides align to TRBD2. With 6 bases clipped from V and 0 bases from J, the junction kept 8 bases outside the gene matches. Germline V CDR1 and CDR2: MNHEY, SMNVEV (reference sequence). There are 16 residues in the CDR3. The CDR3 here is CASSLSGPSSYNEQFF. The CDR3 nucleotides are TGTGCCAGCAGCCTTAGCGGGCCGAGCTCCTACAATGAGCAGTTCTTC.

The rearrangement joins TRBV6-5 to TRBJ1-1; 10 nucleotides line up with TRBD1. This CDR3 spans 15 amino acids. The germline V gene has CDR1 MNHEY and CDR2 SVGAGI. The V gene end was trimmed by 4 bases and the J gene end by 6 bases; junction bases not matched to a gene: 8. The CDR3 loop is CASSFSGTGAAEAFF. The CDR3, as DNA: TGTGCCAGCAGTTTCTCCGGGACAGGGGCCGCTGAAGCTTTCTTT.

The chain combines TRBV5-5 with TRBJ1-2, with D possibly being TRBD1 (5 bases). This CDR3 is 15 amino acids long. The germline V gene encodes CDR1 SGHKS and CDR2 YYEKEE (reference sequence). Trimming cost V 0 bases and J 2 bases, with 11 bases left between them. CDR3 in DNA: TGTGCCAGCAGCTTGGGAGGCGCAGGGAACTATGGCTACACCTTC. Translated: CASSLGGAGNYGYTF.

This CDR3 is CASRAADTQYF. CDR3 bases: TGTGCCAGCAGGGCGGCAGATACGCAGTATTTT. V is TRBV28 and J is TRBJ2-3; D remains ambiguous. Trimming stripped 6 bases from V and 4 bases from J, with 5 bases between. This CDR3 comprises 11 residues. Germline values: CDR1 MDHEN, CDR2 SYDVKM.

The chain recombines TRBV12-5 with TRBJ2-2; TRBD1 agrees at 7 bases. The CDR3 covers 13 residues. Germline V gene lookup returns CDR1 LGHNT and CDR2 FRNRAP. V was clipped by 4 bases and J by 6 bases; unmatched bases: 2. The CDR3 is CASGSGTAGELFF. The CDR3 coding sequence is TGTGCTAGTGGTTCGGGGACAGCCGGGGAGCTGTTTTTT.

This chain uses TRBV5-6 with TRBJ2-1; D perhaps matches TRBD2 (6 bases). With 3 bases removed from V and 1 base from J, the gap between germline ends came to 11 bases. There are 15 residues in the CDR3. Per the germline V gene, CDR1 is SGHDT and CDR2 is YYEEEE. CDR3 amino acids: CASSWGDLSYNEQFF. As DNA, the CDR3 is TGTGCCAGCAGCTGGGGGGACTTGTCCTACAATGAGCAGTTCTTC.

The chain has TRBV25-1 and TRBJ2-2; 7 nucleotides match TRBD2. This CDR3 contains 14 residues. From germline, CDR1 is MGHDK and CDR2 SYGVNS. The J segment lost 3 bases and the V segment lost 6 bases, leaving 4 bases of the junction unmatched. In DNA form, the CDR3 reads TGTGCCAGCAGGGGCGGGGGAGACACCGGGGAGCTGTTTTTT. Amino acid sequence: CASRGGGDTGELFF.

CDR3 bases: TGCGCCAGCAGCGTGTCCAGGGTAGCGGGAACCGGGGAGCTGTTTTTT. Its translation: CASSVSRVAGTGELFF. The chain employs TRBV5-1 and TRBJ2-2; TRBD2 matches at 8 bases. Unmatched junction bases numbered 10, after V lost 4 bases and J lost 5 bases. Germline-derived CDR1 and CDR2 are SGHRS and YFSETQ. The CDR3 sequence is 16 residues long.

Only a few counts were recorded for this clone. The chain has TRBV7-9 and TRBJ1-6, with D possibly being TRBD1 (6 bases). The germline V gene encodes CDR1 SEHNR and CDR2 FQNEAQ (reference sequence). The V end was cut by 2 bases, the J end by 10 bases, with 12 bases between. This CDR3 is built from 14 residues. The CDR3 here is CASSLKGEGSPLHF. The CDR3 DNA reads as TGTGCCAGCAGCTTAAAGGGGGAAGGCTCACCCCTCCACTTT.

CDR3 bases: TGTGCCAGCAGTCGGGGGCCAAGACTAGCGACTAACACCGGGGAGCTGTTTTTT. As protein: CASSRGPRLATNTGELFF. V gene TRBV28 combines with J gene TRBJ2-2; 8 bases match TRBD2. CDR3 size: 18 residues. Germline V gene sequence: CDR1 MDHEN, CDR2 SYDVKM. V shed 5 bases, J shed 2 bases, and the junction held 13 bases outside the gene matches.

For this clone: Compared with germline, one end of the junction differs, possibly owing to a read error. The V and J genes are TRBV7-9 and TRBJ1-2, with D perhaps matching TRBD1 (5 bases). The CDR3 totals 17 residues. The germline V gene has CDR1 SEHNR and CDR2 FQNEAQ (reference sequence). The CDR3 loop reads CSSSAYPGGEGNYGYTF. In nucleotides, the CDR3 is TGTTCCAGCAGCGCCTACCCGGGGGGGGAAGGGAACTATGGCTACACCTTC.

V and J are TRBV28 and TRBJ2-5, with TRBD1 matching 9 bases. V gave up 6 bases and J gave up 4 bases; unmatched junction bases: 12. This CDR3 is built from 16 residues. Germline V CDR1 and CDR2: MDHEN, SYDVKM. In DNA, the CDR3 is TGTGCCAGCAGGGAGACAGGGGGGTTGGGGGGAGAGACCCAGTACTTC. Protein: CASRETGGLGGETQYF. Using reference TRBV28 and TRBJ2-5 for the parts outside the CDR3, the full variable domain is DVKVTQSSRYLVKRTGEKVFLECVQDMDHENMFWYRQDPGLGLRLIYFSYDVKMKEKGDIPEGYSVSREKKERFSLILESASTNQTSMYLCASRETGGLGGETQYFGPGTRLLVL.

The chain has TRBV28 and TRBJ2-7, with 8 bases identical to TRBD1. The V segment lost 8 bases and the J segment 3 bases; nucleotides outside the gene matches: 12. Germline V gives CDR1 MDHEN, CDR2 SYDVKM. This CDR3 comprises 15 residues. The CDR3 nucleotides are TGTGCCAGCGATAGAGGACAGGGTAGGGTCTACGAGCAGTACTTC. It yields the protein CASDRGQGRVYEQYF.

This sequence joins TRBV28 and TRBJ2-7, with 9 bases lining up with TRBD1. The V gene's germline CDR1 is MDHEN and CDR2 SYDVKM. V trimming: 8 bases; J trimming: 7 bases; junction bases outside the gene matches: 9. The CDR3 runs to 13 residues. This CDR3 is CASVRDRVGEQYF. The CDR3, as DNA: TGTGCCAGCGTTCGGGACAGGGTGGGGGAGCAGTACTTC.

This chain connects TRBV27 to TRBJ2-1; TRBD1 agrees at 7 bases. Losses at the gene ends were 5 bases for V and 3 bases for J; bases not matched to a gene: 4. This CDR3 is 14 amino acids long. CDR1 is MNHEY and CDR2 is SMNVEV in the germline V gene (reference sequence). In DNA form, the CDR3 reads TGTGCCAGCAGTGACGGGACAGACTACAATGAGCAGTTCTTC. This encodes CASSDGTDYNEQFF.

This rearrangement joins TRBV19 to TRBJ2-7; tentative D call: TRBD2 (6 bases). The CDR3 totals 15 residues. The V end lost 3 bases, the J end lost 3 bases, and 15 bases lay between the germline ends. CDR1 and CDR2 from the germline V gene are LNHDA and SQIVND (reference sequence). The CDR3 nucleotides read TGTGCCAGTAGTATGGGGTTTCGCGGGATCTACGAGCAGTACTTC. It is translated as CASSMGFRGIYEQYF.

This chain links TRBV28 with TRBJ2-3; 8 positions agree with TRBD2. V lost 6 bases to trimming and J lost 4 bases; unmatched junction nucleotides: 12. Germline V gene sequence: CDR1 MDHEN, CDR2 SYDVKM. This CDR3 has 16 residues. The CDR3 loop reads CASSNPWTSQADTQYF. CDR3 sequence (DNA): TGTGCCAGCAGCAACCCGTGGACTAGCCAGGCAGATACGCAGTATTTT.

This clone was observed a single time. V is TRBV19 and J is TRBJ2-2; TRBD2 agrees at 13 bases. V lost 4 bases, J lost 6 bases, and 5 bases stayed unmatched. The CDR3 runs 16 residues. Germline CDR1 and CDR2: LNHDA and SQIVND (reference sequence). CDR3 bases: TGTGCCAGTAGTACACTAGCGGGAGGGCCCGCCGGGGAGCTGTTTTTT. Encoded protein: CASSTLAGGPAGELFF.

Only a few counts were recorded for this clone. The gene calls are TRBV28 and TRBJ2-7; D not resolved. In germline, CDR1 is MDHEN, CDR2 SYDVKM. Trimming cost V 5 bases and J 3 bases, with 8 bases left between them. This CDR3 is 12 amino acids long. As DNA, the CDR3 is TGTGCCAGCAGTACCGGTGGCTACGAGCAGTACTTC. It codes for CASSTGGYEQYF.

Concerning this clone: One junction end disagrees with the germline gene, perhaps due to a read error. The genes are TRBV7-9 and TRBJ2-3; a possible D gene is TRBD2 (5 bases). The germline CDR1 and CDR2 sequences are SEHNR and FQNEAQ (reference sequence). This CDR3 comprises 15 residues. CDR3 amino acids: CSSSSVSRVTDTQYF. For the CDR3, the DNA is TGTTCCAGCAGCTCAGTTTCGAGGGTCACAGATACGCAGTATTTT.

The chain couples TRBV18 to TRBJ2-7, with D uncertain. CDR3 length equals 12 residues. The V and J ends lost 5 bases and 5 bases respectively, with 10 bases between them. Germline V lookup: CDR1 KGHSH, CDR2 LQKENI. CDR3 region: CASSIYLDEQYF. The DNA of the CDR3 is TGTGCCAGCTCAATTTATCTAGACGAGCAGTACTTC.